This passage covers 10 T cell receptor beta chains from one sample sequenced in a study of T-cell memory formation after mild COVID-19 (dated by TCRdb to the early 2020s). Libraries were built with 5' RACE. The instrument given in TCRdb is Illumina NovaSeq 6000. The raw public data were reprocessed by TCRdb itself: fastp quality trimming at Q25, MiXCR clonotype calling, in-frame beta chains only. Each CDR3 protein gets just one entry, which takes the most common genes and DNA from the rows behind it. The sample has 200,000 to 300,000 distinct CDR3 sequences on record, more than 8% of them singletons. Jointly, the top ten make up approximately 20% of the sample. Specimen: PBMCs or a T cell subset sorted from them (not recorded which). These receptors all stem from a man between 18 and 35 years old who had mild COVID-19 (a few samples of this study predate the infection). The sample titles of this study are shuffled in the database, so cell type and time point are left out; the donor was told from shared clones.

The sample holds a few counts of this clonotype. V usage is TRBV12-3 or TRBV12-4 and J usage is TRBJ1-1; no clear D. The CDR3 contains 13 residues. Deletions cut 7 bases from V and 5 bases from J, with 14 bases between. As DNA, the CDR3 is TGTGCCAGCACAAATTTCGGGGTGACTGAAGCTTTCTTT. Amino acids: CASTNFGVTEAFF.

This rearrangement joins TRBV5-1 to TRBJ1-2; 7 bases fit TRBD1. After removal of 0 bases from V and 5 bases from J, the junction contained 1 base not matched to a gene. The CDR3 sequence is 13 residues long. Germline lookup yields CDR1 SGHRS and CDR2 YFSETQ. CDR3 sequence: CASSLETGYGYTF. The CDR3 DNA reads TGCGCCAGCAGCTTGGAGACAGGGTATGGCTACACCTTC.

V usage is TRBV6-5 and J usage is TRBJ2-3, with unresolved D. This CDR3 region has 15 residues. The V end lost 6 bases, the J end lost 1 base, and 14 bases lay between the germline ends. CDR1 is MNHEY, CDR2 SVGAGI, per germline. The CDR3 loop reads CASREWQGGTDTQYF. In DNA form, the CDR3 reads TGTGCCAGCAGAGAGTGGCAAGGTGGCACAGATACGCAGTATTTT.

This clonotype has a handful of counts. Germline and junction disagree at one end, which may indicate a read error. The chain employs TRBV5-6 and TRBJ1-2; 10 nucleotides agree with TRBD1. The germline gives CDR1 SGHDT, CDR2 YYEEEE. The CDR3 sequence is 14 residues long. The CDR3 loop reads CASSLGQGMGGYTF. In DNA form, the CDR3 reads TGTGCCAGCAGTTTGGGACAGGGGATGGGGGGCTACACCTTC.

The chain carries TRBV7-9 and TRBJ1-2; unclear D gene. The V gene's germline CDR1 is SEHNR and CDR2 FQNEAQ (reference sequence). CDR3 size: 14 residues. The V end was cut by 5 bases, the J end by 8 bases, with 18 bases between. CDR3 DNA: TGTGCCAGCAGCACCCAGCCCGGGAGGGTAGGCTACACCTTC. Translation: CASSTQPGRVGYTF.

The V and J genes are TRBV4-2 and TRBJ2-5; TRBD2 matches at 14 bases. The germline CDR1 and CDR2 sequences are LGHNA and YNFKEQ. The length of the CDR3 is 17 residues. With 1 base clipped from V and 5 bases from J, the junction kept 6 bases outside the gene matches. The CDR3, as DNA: TGTGCCAGCAGCCAAGCCGGACTAGCGGGGGGTCAGGAGACCCAGTACTTC. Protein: CASSQAGLAGGQETQYF.

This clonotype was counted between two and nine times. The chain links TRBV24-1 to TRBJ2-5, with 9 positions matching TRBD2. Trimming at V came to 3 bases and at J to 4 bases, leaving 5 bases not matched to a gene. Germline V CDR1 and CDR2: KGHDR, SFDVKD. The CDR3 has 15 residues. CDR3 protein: CATSDAGGAGETQYF. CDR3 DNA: TGTGCCACCAGTGATGCGGGGGGGGCAGGAGAGACCCAGTACTTC.

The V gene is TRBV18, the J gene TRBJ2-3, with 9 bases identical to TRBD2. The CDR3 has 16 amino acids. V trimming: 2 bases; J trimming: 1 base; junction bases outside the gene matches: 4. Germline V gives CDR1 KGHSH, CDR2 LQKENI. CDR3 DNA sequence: TGTGCCAGCTCACCATGGTCTAGCGGGGGCACAGATACGCAGTATTTT. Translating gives CASSPWSSGGTDTQYF.

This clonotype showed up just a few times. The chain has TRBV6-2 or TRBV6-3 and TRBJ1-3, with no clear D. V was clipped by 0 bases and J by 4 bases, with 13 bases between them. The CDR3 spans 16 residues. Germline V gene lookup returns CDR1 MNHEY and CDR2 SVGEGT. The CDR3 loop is CASSYSGPRLGNTIYF. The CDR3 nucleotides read TGTGCCAGCAGTTACTCTGGACCTCGACTCGGAAACACCATATATTTT.

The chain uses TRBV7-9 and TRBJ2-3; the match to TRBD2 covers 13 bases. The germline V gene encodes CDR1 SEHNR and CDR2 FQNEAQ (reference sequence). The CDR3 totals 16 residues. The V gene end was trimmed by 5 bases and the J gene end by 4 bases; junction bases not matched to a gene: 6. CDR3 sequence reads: CASSPRTSGGADTQYF. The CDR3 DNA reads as TGTGCCAGCAGCCCGCGGACTAGCGGGGGTGCAGATACGCAGTATTTT. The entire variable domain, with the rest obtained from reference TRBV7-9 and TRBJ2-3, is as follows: DTGVSQNPRHKITKRGQNVTFRCDPISEHNRLYWYRQTLGQGPEFLTYFQNEAQLEKSRLLSDRFSAERPKGSFSTLEIQRTEQGDSAMYLCASSPRTSGGADTQYFGPGTRLTVL.